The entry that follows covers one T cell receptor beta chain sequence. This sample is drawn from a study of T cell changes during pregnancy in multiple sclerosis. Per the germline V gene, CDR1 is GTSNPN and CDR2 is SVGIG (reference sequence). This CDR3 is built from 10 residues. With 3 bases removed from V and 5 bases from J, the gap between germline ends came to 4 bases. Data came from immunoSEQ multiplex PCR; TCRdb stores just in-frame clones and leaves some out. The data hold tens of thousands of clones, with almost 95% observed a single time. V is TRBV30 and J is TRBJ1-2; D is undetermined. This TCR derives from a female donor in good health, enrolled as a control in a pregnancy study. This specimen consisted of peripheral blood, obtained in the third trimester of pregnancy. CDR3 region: CAWSGYGYTF. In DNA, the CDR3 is TGTGCCTGGAGCGGTTATGGCTACACCTTC.